This entry features one T cell receptor beta chain sequence. The antigen is undetermined. The same CDR3 arises from other DNA sequences in this sample as well. The table came from immunoSEQ multiplex PCR; TCRdb's copy has only in-frame clones and leaves some out. The sample includes about 100,000 clones, roughly 87% of them seen just once. This sample stems from a study of graft-versus-host responses after intestinal transplantation. In the study overall: Each recipient received anti-thymocyte globulin induction, then tacrolimus and steroids for 3 to 4 years. Overall study results and limits: There was an association between peak levels of circulating GvH clones and early post-transplant HvG declines. Across patients carrying graft-donor T cell macrochimerism, allografts held high graft-versus-host to host-versus-graft clonal ratios. Present in recipient marrow, GvH clones included some that appeared first in ileum or blood.

The CDR3 is 15 residues long. Germline V gene sequence: CDR1 SGHRS, CDR2 YFSETQ. The J segment lost 0 bases and the V segment lost 0 bases, leaving 0 bases of the junction unmatched. Source: unstimulated CD4+ T cells sorted from spleen or lymph node cells, taken before transplant. The chain uses TRBV5-1 and TRBJ2-1; 7 nucleotides agree with TRBD1. This TCR derives from a human donor who was the organ donor for an intestinal transplant. CDR3 coding DNA: TGCGCCAGCAGCTTGGAGGGGGCCTCCTACAATGAGCAGTTCTTC. Residues: CASSLEGASYNEQFF.